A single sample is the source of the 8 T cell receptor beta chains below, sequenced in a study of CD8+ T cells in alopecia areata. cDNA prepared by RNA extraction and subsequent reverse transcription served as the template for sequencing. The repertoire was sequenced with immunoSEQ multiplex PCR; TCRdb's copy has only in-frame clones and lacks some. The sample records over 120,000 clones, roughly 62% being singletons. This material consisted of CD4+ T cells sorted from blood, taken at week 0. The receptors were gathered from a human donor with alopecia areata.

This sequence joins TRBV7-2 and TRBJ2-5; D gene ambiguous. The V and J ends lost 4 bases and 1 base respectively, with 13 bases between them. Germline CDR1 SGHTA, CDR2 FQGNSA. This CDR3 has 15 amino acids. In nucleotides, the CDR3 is TGTGCCAGCAGCTCCCGGGCCACGATCCAAGAGACCCAGTACTTC. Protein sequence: CASSSRATIQETQYF.

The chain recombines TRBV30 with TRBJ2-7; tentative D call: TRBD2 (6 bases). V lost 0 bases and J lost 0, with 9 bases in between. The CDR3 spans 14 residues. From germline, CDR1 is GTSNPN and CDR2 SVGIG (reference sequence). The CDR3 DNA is TGTGCCTGGAGTGTTGGCGGGGCCTCCTACGAGCAGTACTTC. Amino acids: CAWSVGGASYEQYF.

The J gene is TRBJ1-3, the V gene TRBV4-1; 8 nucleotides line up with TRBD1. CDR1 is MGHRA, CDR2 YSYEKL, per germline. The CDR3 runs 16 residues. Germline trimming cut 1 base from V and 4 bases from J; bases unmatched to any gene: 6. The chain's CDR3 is CASSQARTGSGNTIYF. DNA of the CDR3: TGCGCCAGCAGCCAAGCTCGGACAGGGTCCGGAAACACCATATATTTT.

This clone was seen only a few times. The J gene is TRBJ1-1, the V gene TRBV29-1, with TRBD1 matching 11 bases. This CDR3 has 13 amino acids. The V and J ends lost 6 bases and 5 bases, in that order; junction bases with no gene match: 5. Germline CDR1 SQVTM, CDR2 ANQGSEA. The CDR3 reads CSVDRDRGTEAFF. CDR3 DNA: TGCAGCGTCGACCGGGACAGGGGGACTGAAGCTTTCTTT.

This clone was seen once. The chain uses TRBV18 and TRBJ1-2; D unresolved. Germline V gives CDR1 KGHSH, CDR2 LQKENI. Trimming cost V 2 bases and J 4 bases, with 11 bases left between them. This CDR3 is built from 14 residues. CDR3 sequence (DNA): TGTGCCAGCTCACCATCCGACGGCCCCTATGGCTACACCTTC. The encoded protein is CASSPSDGPYGYTF.

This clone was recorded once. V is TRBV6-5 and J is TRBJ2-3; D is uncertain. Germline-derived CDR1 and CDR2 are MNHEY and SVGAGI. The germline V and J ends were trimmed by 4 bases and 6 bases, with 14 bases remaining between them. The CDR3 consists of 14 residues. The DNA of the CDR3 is TGTGCCAGCAGTTTGTCCGGGCTTGGGGATACGCAGTATTTT. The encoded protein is CASSLSGLGDTQYF.

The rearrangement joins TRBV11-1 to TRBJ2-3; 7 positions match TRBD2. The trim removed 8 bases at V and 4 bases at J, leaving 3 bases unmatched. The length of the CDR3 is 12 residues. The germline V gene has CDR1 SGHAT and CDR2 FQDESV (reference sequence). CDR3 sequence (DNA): TGTGCCAGCGGACTAGGCGCAGATACGCAGTATTTT. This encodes CASGLGADTQYF.

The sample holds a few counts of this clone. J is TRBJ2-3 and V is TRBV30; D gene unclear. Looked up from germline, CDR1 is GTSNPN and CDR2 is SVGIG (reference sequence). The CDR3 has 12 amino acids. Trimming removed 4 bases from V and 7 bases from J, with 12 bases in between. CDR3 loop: CAWNNGGNTQYF. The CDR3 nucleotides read TGTGCCTGGAACAACGGTGGTAATACGCAGTATTTT.